This is a list of T cell receptor beta chains from one sample in a study of blood T cell repertoires in COVID-19. Sequencing was performed with immunoSEQ multiplex PCR; in TCRdb, only in-frame clones are kept and a portion is missing. In the table there are roughly 150,000 clones, about 85% of which are singletons. The source material was peripheral blood. These receptors were collected from a woman aged 70-85 years with acute or convalescent COVID-19. CDR3s include the opening cysteine and the closing phenylalanine or tryptophan. The D gene is left open where the match is weak. The size field is filled for only some rows; it gives once, few, many or a size class.

v_gene: TRBV30; abundance: .; d_gene: TRBD1; j_gene: TRBJ1-5; CDR3nt: TGTGCCTGGAGCAAGGACAGGGGGAATCAGCCCCAGCATTTT; CDR3aa: CAWSKDRGNQPQHF
v_gene: TRBV10-1; abundance: .; d_gene: .; j_gene: TRBJ2-3; CDR3nt: TGCGCCAGTTCCAGCGGTGGAAGCACAGATACGCAGTATTTT; CDR3aa: CASSSGGSTDTQYF
v_gene: TRBV6-2/TRBV6-3; abundance: .; d_gene: .; j_gene: TRBJ1-1; CDR3nt: TGTGCCAGCAGTCGGAGACCTCGGAGCACTGAAGCTTTCTTT; CDR3aa: CASSRRPRSTEAFF
v_gene: TRBV4-1; abundance: .; d_gene: TRBD1; j_gene: TRBJ1-1; CDR3nt: TGCGCCAGCAGGCAACAGGGGATCACTGAAGCTTTCTTT; CDR3aa: CASRQQGITEAFF
v_gene: TRBV3-1/TRBV3-2; abundance: .; d_gene: TRBD1; j_gene: TRBJ1-5; CDR3nt: TGTGCCAGCAGCCAGGGACAGCAGAATCAGCCCCAGCATTTT; CDR3aa: CASSQGQQNQPQHF
v_gene: TRBV15; abundance: .; d_gene: .; j_gene: TRBJ2-7; CDR3nt: TGTGCCACCAGCAGACCTGGACTGAAGGCCTACGAGCAGTACTTC; CDR3aa: CATSRPGLKAYEQYF
v_gene: TRBV4-1; abundance: .; d_gene: .; j_gene: TRBJ2-1; CDR3nt: TGCGCCAGCAGCCAAGTCTTGGGGAGGTCCTACAATGAGCAGTTCTTC; CDR3aa: CASSQVLGRSYNEQFF
v_gene: TRBV11-2; abundance: .; d_gene: .; j_gene: TRBJ2-5; CDR3nt: TGTGCCAGCAGCTTAGGTCCTCGGAGTTCAGAGACCCAGTACTTC; CDR3aa: CASSLGPRSSETQYF
v_gene: TRBV6-5; abundance: .; d_gene: .; j_gene: TRBJ1-3; CDR3nt: TGTGCCAGCGGGGGCCCAGGAACTGGAAACACCATATATTTT; CDR3aa: CASGGPGTGNTIYF
v_gene: TRBV28; abundance: once; d_gene: .; j_gene: TRBJ2-1; CDR3nt: TGTGCCCTAGAGGGCGGAGCCTACAATGAGCAGTTCTTC; CDR3aa: CALEGGAYNEQFF
v_gene: TRBV24-1; abundance: .; d_gene: .; j_gene: TRBJ1-5; CDR3nt: TGTGCCACCAGTGACACCCGGACAGCGTTCAATCAGCCCCAGCATTTT; CDR3aa: CATSDTRTAFNQPQHF
v_gene: TRBV19; abundance: .; d_gene: TRBD1; j_gene: TRBJ1-1; CDR3nt: TGTGCCAGTAGTAAATCAGGGACAGGGAACACTGAAGCTTTCTTT; CDR3aa: CASSKSGTGNTEAFF
v_gene: TRBV19; abundance: .; d_gene: TRBD2; j_gene: TRBJ2-1; CDR3nt: TGTGCCAGTAGCCGTCGGGGGGTGCTTGAGCAGTTCTTC; CDR3aa: CASSRRGVLEQFF
v_gene: TRBV5-1; abundance: once; d_gene: .; j_gene: TRBJ1-6; CDR3nt: TGCGCCAGCAGGAAGGGGGGGGCTGATTCACCCCTCCACTTT; CDR3aa: CASRKGGADSPLHF
v_gene: TRBV28; abundance: few; d_gene: .; j_gene: TRBJ1-3; CDR3nt: TGTGCCAGCAGTTTATCCACAGGTAGCTCTGGAAACACCATATATTTT; CDR3aa: CASSLSTGSSGNTIYF
v_gene: TRBV7-3; abundance: .; d_gene: .; j_gene: TRBJ1-1; CDR3nt: TGTGCCAGCAGCTTAAAGTCGCGGGGGACTGAAGCTTTCTTT; CDR3aa: CASSLKSRGTEAFF
v_gene: TRBV24-1; abundance: .; d_gene: TRBD1; j_gene: TRBJ1-1; CDR3nt: TGTGCCACCAGCTGGGACAGGGCTGCTGAAGCTTTCTTT; CDR3aa: CATSWDRAAEAFF
v_gene: TRBV4-2; abundance: .; d_gene: .; j_gene: TRBJ2-1; CDR3nt: TGTGCCAGCAGCCAAGATAGAGGGCGGGGCTTATCTTACAATGAGCAGTTCTTC; CDR3aa: CASSQDRGRGLSYNEQFF
v_gene: TRBV6-4; abundance: few; d_gene: .; j_gene: TRBJ2-2; CDR3nt: TGTGCCAGCAGTGACCCTGCCAGGTCCGGCGGGGAGCTGTTTTTT; CDR3aa: CASSDPARSGGELFF
v_gene: TRBV14; abundance: once; d_gene: .; j_gene: TRBJ1-2; CDR3nt: TGTGCCAGCAGCCAAGCCGACTATGGCTACACCTTC; CDR3aa: CASSQADYGYTF
v_gene: TRBV2; abundance: .; d_gene: TRBD1; j_gene: TRBJ1-5; CDR3nt: TGTGCCAGCACCGGACAGGCCTTGAGCAATCAGCCCCAGCATTTT; CDR3aa: CASTGQALSNQPQHF
v_gene: TRBV7-2; abundance: .; d_gene: .; j_gene: TRBJ1-2; CDR3nt: TGTGCCAGCAGCTTAGGGGGTTTGGCAGGGCTGTTATCTAACTATGGCTACACCTTC; CDR3aa: CASSLGGLAGLLSNYGYTF